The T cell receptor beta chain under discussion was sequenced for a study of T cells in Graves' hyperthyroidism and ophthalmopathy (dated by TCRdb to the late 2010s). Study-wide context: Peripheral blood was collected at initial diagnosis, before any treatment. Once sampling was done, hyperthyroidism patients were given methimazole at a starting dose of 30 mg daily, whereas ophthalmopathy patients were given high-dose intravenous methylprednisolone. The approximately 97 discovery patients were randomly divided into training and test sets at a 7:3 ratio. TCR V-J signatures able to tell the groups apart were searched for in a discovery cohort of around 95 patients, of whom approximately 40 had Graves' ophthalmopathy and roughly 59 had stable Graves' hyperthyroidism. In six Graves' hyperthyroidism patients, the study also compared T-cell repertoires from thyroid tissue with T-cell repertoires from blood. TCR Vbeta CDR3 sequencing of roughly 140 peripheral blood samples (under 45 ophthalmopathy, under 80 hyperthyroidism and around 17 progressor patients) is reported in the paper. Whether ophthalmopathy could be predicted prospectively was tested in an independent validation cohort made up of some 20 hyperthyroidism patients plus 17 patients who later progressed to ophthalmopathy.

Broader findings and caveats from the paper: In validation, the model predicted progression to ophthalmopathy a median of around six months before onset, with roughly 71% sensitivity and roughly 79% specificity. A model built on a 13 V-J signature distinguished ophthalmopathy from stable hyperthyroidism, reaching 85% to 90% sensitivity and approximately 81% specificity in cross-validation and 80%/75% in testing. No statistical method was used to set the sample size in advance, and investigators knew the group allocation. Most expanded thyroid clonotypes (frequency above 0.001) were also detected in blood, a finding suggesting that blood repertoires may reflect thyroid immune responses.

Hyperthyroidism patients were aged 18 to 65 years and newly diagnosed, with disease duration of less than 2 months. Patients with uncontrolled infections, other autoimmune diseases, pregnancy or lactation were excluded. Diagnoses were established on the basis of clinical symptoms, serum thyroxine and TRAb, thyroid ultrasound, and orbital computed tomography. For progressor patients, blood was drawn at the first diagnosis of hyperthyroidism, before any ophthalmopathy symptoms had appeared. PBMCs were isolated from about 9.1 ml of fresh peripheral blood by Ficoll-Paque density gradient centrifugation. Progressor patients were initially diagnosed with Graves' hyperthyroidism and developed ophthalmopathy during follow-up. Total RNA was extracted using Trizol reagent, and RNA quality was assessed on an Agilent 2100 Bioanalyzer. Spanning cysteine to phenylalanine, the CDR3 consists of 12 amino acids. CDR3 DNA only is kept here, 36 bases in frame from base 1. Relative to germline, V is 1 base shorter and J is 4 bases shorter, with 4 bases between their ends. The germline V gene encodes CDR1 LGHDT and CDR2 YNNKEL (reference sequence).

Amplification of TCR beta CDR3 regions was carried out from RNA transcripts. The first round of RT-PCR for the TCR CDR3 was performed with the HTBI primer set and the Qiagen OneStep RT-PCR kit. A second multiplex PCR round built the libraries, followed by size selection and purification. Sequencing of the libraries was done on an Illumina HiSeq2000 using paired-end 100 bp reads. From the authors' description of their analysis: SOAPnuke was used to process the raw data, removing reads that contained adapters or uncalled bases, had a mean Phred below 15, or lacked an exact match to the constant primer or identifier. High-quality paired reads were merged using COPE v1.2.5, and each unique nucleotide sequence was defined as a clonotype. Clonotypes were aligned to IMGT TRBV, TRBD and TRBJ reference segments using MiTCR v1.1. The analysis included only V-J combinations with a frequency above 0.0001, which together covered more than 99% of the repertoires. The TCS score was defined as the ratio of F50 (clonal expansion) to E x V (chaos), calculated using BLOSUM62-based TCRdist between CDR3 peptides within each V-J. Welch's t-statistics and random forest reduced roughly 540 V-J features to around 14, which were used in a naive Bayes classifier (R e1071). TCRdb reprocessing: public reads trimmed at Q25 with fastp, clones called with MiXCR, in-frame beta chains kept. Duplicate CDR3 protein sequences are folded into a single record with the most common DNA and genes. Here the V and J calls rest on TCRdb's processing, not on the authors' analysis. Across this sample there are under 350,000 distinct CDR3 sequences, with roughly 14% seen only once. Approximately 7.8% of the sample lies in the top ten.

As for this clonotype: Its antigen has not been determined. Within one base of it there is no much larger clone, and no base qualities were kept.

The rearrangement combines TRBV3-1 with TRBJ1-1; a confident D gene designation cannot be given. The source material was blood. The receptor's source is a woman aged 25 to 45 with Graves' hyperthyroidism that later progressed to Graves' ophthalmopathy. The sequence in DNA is TGTGCCAGCAGCCAAGTCGGCACTGAAGCTTTCTTT. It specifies CASSQVGTEAFF.